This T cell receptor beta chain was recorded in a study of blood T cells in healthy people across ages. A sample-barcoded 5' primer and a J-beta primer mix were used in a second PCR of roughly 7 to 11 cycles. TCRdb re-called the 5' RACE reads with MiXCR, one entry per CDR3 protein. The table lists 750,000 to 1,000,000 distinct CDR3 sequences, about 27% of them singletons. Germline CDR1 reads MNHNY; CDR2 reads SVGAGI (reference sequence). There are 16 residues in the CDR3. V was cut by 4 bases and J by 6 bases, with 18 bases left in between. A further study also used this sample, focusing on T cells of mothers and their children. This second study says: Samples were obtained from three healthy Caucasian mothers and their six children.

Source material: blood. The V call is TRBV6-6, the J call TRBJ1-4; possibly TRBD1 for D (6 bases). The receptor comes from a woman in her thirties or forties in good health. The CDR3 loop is CASSSGRLGADEKLFF. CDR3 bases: TGTGCCAGCAGTTCGGGTCGATTGGGGGCAGATGAAAAACTGTTTTTT.